The rows below give T cell receptor beta chains drawn from one sample of a study of T cell responses to AZD1222 COVID-19 vaccine. The data were produced by immunoSEQ multiplex PCR, yet TCRdb's version contains in-frame clones alone and is incomplete. The sample consists of some 120,000 clones, roughly nine tenths of them appearing once. This sample comprised peripheral blood, obtained 28 days after the second AZD1222 dose. The receptors here all came from an adult who received the AZD1222 COVID-19 vaccine. Each CDR3 is given with its conserved first and last residue. Each record gives: J gene, V gene, CDR3 length, CDR3 protein.

j_gene: TRBJ2-2
v_gene: TRBV20-1
len: 11
CDR3aa: CSALITGELFF

j_gene: TRBJ1-5
v_gene: TRBV24-1
len: 13
CDR3aa: CATSRDSNQPQHF

j_gene: TRBJ1-6
v_gene: TRBV28
len: 16
CDR3aa: CASSLRGGWTNSPLHF

j_gene: TRBJ1-5
v_gene: TRBV10-1
len: 12
CDR3aa: CASSEGFQPQHF

j_gene: TRBJ1-5
v_gene: TRBV2
len: 15
CDR3aa: CASTLGQGGNQPQHF

j_gene: TRBJ2-5
v_gene: TRBV27
len: 14
CDR3aa: CASSLGDPQETQYF

j_gene: TRBJ2-1
v_gene: TRBV7-3
len: 15
CDR3aa: CASSLDPGGYNEQFF

j_gene: TRBJ2-3
v_gene: TRBV5-1
len: 16
CDR3aa: CASSSGTTLSTDTQYF

j_gene: TRBJ1-4
v_gene: TRBV2
len: 15
CDR3aa: CASRRQGAAMEKLFF

j_gene: TRBJ2-7
v_gene: TRBV5-1
len: 13
CDR3aa: CASSFTESYEQYF

j_gene: TRBJ1-6
v_gene: TRBV30
len: 16
CDR3aa: CAWNPGHTFGGSPLHF

j_gene: TRBJ1-2
v_gene: TRBV3-1/TRBV3-2
len: 14
CDR3aa: CASSRGGQGGGYTF

j_gene: TRBJ2-7
v_gene: TRBV27
len: 17
CDR3aa: CASSFSGTSGSSYEQYF

j_gene: TRBJ2-7
v_gene: TRBV28
len: 15
CDR3aa: CATYPQRDSTYEQYF

j_gene: TRBJ1-6
v_gene: TRBV12-3/TRBV12-4
len: 13
CDR3aa: CASTGQGGSPLHF

j_gene: TRBJ1-4
v_gene: TRBV5-6
len: 15
CDR3aa: CASSLSGTTNEKLFF

j_gene: TRBJ2-1
v_gene: TRBV7-8
len: 18
CDR3aa: CASSPRPSGASSYNEQFF

j_gene: TRBJ2-1
v_gene: TRBV12-3/TRBV12-4
len: 11
CDR3aa: CASRGMGEQFF

j_gene: TRBJ2-1
v_gene: TRBV14
len: 18
CDR3aa: CASSQDGRGALFYNEQFF

j_gene: TRBJ2-7
v_gene: TRBV10-3
len: 12
CDR3aa: CAISDKGYEQYF

j_gene: TRBJ1-4
v_gene: TRBV5-5
len: 15
CDR3aa: CASRRGGSTNEKLFF

j_gene: TRBJ2-7
v_gene: TRBV29-1
len: 12
CDR3aa: CSVSAGEYEQYF

j_gene: TRBJ2-2
v_gene: TRBV5-1
len: 15
CDR3aa: CASSLGQFNTGELFF

j_gene: TRBJ2-1
v_gene: TRBV7-6
len: 17
CDR3aa: CASSLELAGGPFNEQFF

j_gene: TRBJ2-2
v_gene: TRBV6-6
len: 15
CDR3aa: CAASGRGLNTGELFF

j_gene: TRBJ2-1
v_gene: TRBV7-9
len: 15
CDR3aa: CASSFNPSSYNEQFF

j_gene: TRBJ1-1
v_gene: TRBV27
len: 16
CDR3aa: CASSPPPGRPEAEAFF

j_gene: TRBJ1-5
v_gene: TRBV6-2/TRBV6-3
len: 16
CDR3aa: CASSYGGGPGNQPQHF

j_gene: TRBJ1-1
v_gene: TRBV19
len: 13
CDR3aa: CASSNDLGTEAFF

j_gene: TRBJ1-5
v_gene: TRBV24-1
len: 17
CDR3aa: CATSGSGTGRSNQPQHF

j_gene: TRBJ2-1
v_gene: TRBV30
len: 11
CDR3aa: CAWSVTSEQFF

j_gene: TRBJ1-6
v_gene: TRBV27
len: 12
CDR3aa: CASRTPGTPLHF

j_gene: TRBJ1-4
v_gene: TRBV9
len: 16
CDR3aa: CASSVGAGRIEEKLFF

j_gene: TRBJ2-1
v_gene: TRBV18
len: 16
CDR3aa: CASSYNSGASYNEQFF

j_gene: TRBJ2-7
v_gene: TRBV9
len: 14
CDR3aa: CASSVGALTYEQYF

j_gene: TRBJ1-5
v_gene: TRBV16
len: 14
CDR3aa: CASSPGQGRQPQHF

j_gene: TRBJ2-2
v_gene: TRBV27
len: 17
CDR3aa: CASSLSAVAGRTGELFF

j_gene: TRBJ1-1
v_gene: TRBV11-2
len: 14
CDR3aa: CASSLGIRNTEAFF

j_gene: TRBJ1-5
v_gene: TRBV6-5
len: 14
CDR3aa: CASSLGQGGQPQHF

j_gene: TRBJ1-3
v_gene: TRBV19
len: 15
CDR3aa: CASSSQGASGNTIYF

j_gene: TRBJ1-5
v_gene: TRBV19
len: 16
CDR3aa: CASSRALPAIRAPQHF

j_gene: TRBJ1-1
v_gene: TRBV10-3
len: 13
CDR3aa: CAISELGNTEAFF

j_gene: TRBJ1-3
v_gene: TRBV25-1
len: 15
CDR3aa: CASIESEAPGNTIYF

j_gene: TRBJ1-6
v_gene: TRBV28
len: 17
CDR3aa: CASSSEKGGLYNSPLHF

j_gene: TRBJ2-1
v_gene: TRBV9
len: 12
CDR3aa: CASSVTDGEQFF

j_gene: TRBJ1-5
v_gene: TRBV28
len: 13
CDR3aa: CASSPPSGQPQHF

j_gene: TRBJ2-7
v_gene: TRBV6-5
len: 15
CDR3aa: CAGGTGGANLYEQYF

j_gene: TRBJ1-2
v_gene: TRBV19
len: 13
CDR3aa: CASTHKGDYGYTF

j_gene: TRBJ1-1
v_gene: TRBV19
len: 16
CDR3aa: CASSIQGGLVNTEAFF

j_gene: TRBJ2-1
v_gene: TRBV6-5
len: 14
CDR3aa: CASSRKDWNNEQFF

j_gene: TRBJ1-2
v_gene: TRBV18
len: 15
CDR3aa: CASSPGTSAFDGYTF

j_gene: TRBJ2-5
v_gene: TRBV7-9
len: 13
CDR3aa: CASSASGAETQYF

j_gene: TRBJ2-7
v_gene: TRBV27
len: 14
CDR3aa: CASSLLGQGYEQYF

j_gene: TRBJ2-3
v_gene: TRBV9
len: 17
CDR3aa: CASSVGRTGSGTDTQYF

j_gene: TRBJ2-3
v_gene: TRBV2
len: 15
CDR3aa: CASKLGAGHTDTQYF

j_gene: TRBJ2-2
v_gene: TRBV4-1
len: 15
CDR3aa: CASTEGQGAVGELFF

j_gene: TRBJ2-3
v_gene: TRBV3-1/TRBV3-2
len: 14
CDR3aa: CASSQEGDVDTQYF

j_gene: TRBJ1-3
v_gene: TRBV19
len: 14
CDR3aa: CASNGQISGNTIYF